The 12 T cell receptor beta chains in this list originate from one sample, sequenced in a study of T cell responses to AZD1222 COVID-19 vaccine. The method was immunoSEQ multiplex PCR; TCRdb's version includes in-frame clones alone and lacks a portion of them. The sample lists 65,000 to 95,000 clones, more than 70% occurring once. Sequences were derived from peripheral blood, sampled on day 0 of AZD1222 vaccination. The source of these receptors is an adult in good health.

The CDR3 bases are TGCGCCAGCAGCACGGGGACAGGATTTGGCTACACCTTC. The encoded protein is CASSTGTGFGYTF. This chain joins TRBV5-1 and TRBJ1-2; 8 bases are shared with TRBD1. CDR1 and CDR2 from the germline V gene are SGHRS and YFSETQ. There are 13 residues in the CDR3. The V segment lost 4 bases and the J segment 7 bases; nucleotides outside the gene matches: 6. Together with reference TRBV5-1 and TRBJ1-2, the CDR3 gives the full variable domain: KAGVTQTPRYLIKTRGQQVTLSCSPISGHRSVSWYQQTPGQGLQFLFEYFSETQRNKGNFPGRFSGRQFSNSRSEMNVSTLELGDSALYLCASSTGTGFGYTFGSGTRLTVV.

J is TRBJ1-2 and V is TRBV5-1, with 8 bases that match TRBD1. In germline, CDR1 is SGHRS, CDR2 YFSETQ. The length of the CDR3 is 15 residues. V dropped 4 bases and J dropped 3; count of bases not matched to a gene: 8. CDR3: CASSTQGGKDYGYTF. For the CDR3, the DNA is TGCGCCAGCAGCACACAGGGGGGTAAGGACTATGGCTACACCTTC.

This chain connects TRBV7-8 to TRBJ2-5, with D maybe TRBD2 (6 bases). V shed 5 bases and J shed 3 bases, with 16 bases lying between them. The length of the CDR3 is 15 residues. Germline assignment: CDR1 SGHVS and CDR2 FQNEAQ. CDR3 protein: CASSPPSPGEETQYF. CDR3 coding DNA: TGTGCCAGCAGCCCTCCCTCCCCGGGGGAAGAGACCCAGTACTTC.

The CDR3 loop is CASSGVLFGTDTQYF. As DNA, the CDR3 is TGCGCCAGCAGCGGGGTCCTTTTTGGCACAGATACGCAGTATTTT. V usage is TRBV5-1 and J usage is TRBJ2-3; D remains ambiguous. CDR3 length: 15 residues. Trimming took off 4 bases at V and 1 base at J, with 13 bases between the two ends. Per germline, CDR1 SGHRS and CDR2 YFSETQ.

Remarks on this clone: The germline gene is not matched at one end of the junction; a read error may be the cause. The chain has TRBV5-4 and TRBJ2-6; 12 bases match TRBD1. The CDR3 spans 14 residues. CDR1 and CDR2 (germline): SGHNT, YYREEE (reference sequence). The CDR3 loop reads CASSSGQGANVLTF. The CDR3 DNA reads as TGTGCCAGCAGCTCGGGACAGGGGGCGAACGTCCTGACTTTC. The full variable domain, its missing parts supplied by reference TRBV5-4 and TRBJ2-6, is ETGVTQSPTHLIKTRGQQVTLRCSSQSGHNTVSWYQQALGQGPQFIFQYYREEENGRGNFPPRFSGLQFPNYSSELNVNALELDDSALYLCASSSGQGANVLTFGAGSRLTVL.

The gene calls are TRBV29-1 and TRBJ1-3; D unresolved. Trimming removed 4 bases from V and 4 bases from J, with 8 bases in between. The CDR3 length is 12 residues. Per the germline V gene, CDR1 is SQVTM and CDR2 is ANQGSEA. CDR3 nucleotides: TGCAGCGTTGTGACCGCAGGAAACACCATATATTTT. Its protein product is CSVVTAGNTIYF.

The rearrangement joins TRBV7-8 to TRBJ1-2, with D possibly being TRBD1 (5 bases). The V gene lost 2 bases and the J gene lost 5 bases, with 12 bases spanning the gap. The CDR3 is 14 amino acids. Germline loops: CDR1 SGHVS, CDR2 FQNEAQ. CDR3 region: CASSLPGRDYGYTF. The CDR3 DNA follows: TGTGCCAGCAGCTTACCCGGCAGGGATTATGGCTACACCTTC.

Only a few counts were recorded for this clone. This chain connects TRBV5-4 to TRBJ1-6; 11 bases match TRBD1. With 4 bases clipped from V and 10 bases from J, the junction kept 10 bases outside the gene matches. The CDR3 length is 16 residues. Germline CDR1 is SGHNT and CDR2 is YYREEE (reference sequence). As DNA, the CDR3 is TGTGCCAGCAGCCCAGGACAGGGGGCTAGTCAATCACCCCTCCACTTT. Amino acids: CASSPGQGASQSPLHF.

This chain links TRBV5-4 with TRBJ2-2, with 10 bases matching TRBD2. Germline CDR1 SGHNT, CDR2 YYREEE (reference sequence). V shed 4 bases, J shed 7 bases, and the junction held 10 bases outside the gene matches. This CDR3 is 16 amino acids long. The CDR3 nucleotides read TGTGCCAGCAGCGTAATTAGCGGGGGGTACGGCGGGGAGCTGTTTTTT. Translation gives CASSVISGGYGGELFF.

This chain joins TRBV11-2 and TRBJ1-1; 8 positions match TRBD1. Germline V CDR1 and CDR2: SGHAT, FQNNGV. This CDR3 comprises 11 residues. With 5 bases clipped from V and 12 bases from J, the junction kept 5 bases outside the gene matches. The CDR3 sequence is CASSRGQGTFF. The CDR3 DNA reads TGTGCCAGCAGCCGAGGACAGGGAACTTTCTTT.

This sequence joins TRBV4-1 and TRBJ1-3; unclear D gene. The CDR3 runs 15 residues. Germline V gene data show CDR1 as MGHRA and CDR2 as YSYEKL. V lost 3 bases, J lost 0 bases, and 9 bases lay in between. The CDR3 protein is CASSQSLYSGNTIYF. In nucleotides, the CDR3 is TGCGCCAGCAGCCAGAGTTTGTACTCTGGAAACACCATATATTTT.

The V gene is TRBV7-9, the J gene TRBJ2-3, with D unclear. V lost 1 base, J lost 1 base, and 6 bases lay in between. This CDR3 spans 14 amino acids. The germline gives CDR1 SEHNR, CDR2 FQNEAQ (reference sequence). The CDR3 DNA reads as TGTGCCAGCAGCTTAGAACGGGGCACAGATACGCAGTATTTT. As protein: CASSLERGTDTQYF.